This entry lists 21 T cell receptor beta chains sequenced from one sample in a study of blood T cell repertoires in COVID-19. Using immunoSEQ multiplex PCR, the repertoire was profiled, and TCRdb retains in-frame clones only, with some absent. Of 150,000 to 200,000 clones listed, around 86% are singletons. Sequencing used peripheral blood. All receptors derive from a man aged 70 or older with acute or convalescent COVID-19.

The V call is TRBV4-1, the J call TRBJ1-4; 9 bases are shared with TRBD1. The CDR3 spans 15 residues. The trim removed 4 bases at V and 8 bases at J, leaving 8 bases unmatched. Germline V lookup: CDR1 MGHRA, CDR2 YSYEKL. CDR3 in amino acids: CASSPAGTGNEKLFF. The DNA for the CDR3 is TGCGCCAGCAGCCCCGCCGGGACAGGGAACGAAAAACTGTTTTTT.

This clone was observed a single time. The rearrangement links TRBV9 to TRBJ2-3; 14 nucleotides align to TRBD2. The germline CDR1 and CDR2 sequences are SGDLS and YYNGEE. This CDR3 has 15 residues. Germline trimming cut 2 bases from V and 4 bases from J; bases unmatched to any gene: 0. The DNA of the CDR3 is TGTGCCAGCAGCGTGACTAGCGGGGGGGCAGATACGCAGTATTTT. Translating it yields CASSVTSGGADTQYF.

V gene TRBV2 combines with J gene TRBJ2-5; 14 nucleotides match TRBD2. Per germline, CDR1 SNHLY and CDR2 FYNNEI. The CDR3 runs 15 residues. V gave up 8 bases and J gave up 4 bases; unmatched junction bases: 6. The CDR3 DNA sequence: TGTGCCAGCTGTCGACTAGCGGGAGGGGCAGAGACCCAGTACTTC. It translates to CASCRLAGGAETQYF.

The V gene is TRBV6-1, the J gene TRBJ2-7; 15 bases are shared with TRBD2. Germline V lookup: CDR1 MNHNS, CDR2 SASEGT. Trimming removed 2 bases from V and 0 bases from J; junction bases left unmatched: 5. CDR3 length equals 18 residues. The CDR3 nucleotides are TGTGCCAGCAGTGAAAGGACTAGCGGGAGGGGTCCCTCCTACGAGCAGTACTTC. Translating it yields CASSERTSGRGPSYEQYF.

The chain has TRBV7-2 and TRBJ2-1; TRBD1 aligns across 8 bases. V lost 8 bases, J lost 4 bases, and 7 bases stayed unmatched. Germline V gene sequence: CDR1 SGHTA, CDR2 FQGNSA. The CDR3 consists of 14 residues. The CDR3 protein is CASVRDRSYNEQFF. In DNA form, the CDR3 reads TGTGCCAGCGTTAGGGACAGGTCGTACAATGAGCAGTTCTTC. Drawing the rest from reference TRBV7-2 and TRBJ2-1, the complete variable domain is GAGVSQSPSNKVTEKGKDVELRCDPISGHTALYWYRQSLGQGLEFLIYFQGNSAPDKSGLPSDRFSAERTGGSVSTLTIQRTQQEDSAVYLCASVRDRSYNEQFFGPGTRLTVL.

As DNA, the CDR3 is TGTGCCAGCAGCTTAGCCGGCCTAGCGGGGGGCACAGATACGCAGTATTTT. The encoded protein is CASSLAGLAGGTDTQYF. The J gene is TRBJ2-3, the V gene TRBV7-9; 10 nucleotides line up with TRBD2. Germline V gene data show CDR1 as SEHNR and CDR2 as FQNEAQ (reference sequence). Germline trimming cut 0 bases from V and 1 base from J; bases unmatched to any gene: 4. The CDR3 extends over 17 amino acids.

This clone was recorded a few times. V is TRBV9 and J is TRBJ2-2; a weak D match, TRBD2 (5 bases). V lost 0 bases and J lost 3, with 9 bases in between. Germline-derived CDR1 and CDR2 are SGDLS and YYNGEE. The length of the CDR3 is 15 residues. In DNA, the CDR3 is TGTGCCAGCAGCGTAGGATTCGGGGACACCGGGGAGCTGTTTTTT. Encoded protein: CASSVGFGDTGELFF.

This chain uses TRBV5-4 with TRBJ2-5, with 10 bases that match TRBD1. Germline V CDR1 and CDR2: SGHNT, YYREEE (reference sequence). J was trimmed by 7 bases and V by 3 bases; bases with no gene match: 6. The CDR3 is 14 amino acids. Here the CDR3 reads CASSSWDRGRTQYF. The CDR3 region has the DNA TGTGCCAGCAGCTCCTGGGACAGGGGTAGGACCCAGTACTTC.

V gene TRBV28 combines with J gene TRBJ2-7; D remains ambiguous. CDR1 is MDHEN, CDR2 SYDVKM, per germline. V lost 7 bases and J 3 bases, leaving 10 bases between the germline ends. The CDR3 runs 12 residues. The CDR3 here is CASTLRGYEQYF. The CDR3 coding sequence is TGTGCCAGCACCCTCCGCGGCTACGAGCAGTACTTC.

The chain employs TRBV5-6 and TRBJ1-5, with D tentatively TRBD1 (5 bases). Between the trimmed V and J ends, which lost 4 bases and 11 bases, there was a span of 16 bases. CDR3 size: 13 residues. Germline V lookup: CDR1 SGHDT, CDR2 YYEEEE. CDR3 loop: CASSPSQGGAQHF. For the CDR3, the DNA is TGTGCCAGCAGCCCATCACAAGGAGGGGCCCAGCATTTT.

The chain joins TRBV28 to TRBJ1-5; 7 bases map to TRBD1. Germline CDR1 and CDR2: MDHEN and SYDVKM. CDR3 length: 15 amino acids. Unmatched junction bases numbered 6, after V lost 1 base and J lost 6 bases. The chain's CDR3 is CASSLSTGEFQPQHF. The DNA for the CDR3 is TGTGCCAGCAGTTTATCCACAGGGGAATTTCAGCCCCAGCATTTT.

In nucleotides, the CDR3 is TGTGCCAGCAGCCAAGCGGGGGTCCCCATCAATGAGCAGTTCTTC. Translating it yields CASSQAGVPINEQFF. The rearrangement uses TRBV4-2 and TRBJ2-1; D is perhaps TRBD2 (6 bases). Germline CDR1 reads LGHNA; CDR2 reads YNFKEQ. This CDR3 is built from 15 residues. Trimming took off 1 base at V and 6 bases at J, with 13 bases between the two ends.

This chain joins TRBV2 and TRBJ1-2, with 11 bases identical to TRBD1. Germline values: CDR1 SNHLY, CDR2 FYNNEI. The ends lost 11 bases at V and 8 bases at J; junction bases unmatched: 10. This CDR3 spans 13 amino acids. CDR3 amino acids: CAGQGANMMGYTF. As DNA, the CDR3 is TGTGCCGGACAGGGGGCGAATATGATGGGCTACACCTTC.

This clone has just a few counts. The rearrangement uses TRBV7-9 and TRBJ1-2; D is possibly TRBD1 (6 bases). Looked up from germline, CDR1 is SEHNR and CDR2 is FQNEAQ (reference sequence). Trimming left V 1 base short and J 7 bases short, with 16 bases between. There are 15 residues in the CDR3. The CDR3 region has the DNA TGTGCCAGCAGCTTAGATCTCCGGACAGTCGGTGGCTACACCTTC. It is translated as CASSLDLRTVGGYTF.

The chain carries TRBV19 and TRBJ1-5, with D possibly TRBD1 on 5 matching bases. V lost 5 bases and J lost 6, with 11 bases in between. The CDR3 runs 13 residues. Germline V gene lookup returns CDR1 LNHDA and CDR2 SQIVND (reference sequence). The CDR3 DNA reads TGTGCCAGTAGTTTACAGGTGGGTCAGCCCCAGCATTTT. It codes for CASSLQVGQPQHF.

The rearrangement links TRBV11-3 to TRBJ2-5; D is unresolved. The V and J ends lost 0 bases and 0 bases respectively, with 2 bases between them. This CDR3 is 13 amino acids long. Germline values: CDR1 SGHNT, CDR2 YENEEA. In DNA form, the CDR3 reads TGTGCCAGCAGCTTAGACAACCAAGAGACCCAGTACTTC. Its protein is CASSLDNQETQYF.

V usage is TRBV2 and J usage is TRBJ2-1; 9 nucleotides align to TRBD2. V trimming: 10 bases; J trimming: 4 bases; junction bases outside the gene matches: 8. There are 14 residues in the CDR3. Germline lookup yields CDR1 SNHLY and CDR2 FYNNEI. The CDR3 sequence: CATIGLAGYNEQFF. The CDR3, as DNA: TGTGCCACCATCGGGCTAGCGGGGTACAATGAGCAGTTCTTC.

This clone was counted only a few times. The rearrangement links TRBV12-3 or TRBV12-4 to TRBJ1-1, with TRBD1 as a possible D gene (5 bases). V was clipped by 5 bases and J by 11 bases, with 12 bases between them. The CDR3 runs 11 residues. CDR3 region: CASSPTGLAFF. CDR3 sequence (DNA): TGTGCCAGCAGTCCAACAGGCCTGGCTTTCTTT.

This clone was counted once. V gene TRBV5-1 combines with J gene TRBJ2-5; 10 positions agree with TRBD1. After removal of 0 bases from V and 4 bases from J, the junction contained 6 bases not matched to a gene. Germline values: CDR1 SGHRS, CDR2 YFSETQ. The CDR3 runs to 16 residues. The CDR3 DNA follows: TGCGCCAGCAGCTTGGTGGGACAGGGGTGGCGAGAGACCCAGTACTTC. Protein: CASSLVGQGWRETQYF. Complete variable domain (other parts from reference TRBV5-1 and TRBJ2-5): KAGVTQTPRYLIKTRGQQVTLSCSPISGHRSVSWYQQTPGQGLQFLFEYFSETQRNKGNFPGRFSGRQFSNSRSEMNVSTLELGDSALYLCASSLVGQGWRETQYFGPGTRLLVL.

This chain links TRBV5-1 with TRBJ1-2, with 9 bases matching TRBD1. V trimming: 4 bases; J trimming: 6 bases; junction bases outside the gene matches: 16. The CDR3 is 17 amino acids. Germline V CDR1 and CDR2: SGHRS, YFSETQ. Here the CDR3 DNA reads TGCGCCAGCAGCCCTGACTATTCGAGACAGGGGGAACATGGCTACACCTTC. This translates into CASSPDYSRQGEHGYTF.

CDR3 in DNA: TGTGCCAGCAGCCGTACTAGCGGATATGGGGAGACCCAGTACTTC. Residues: CASSRTSGYGETQYF. The gene calls are TRBV9 and TRBJ2-5; 8 nucleotides line up with TRBD2. Per germline, CDR1 SGDLS and CDR2 YYNGEE. J gave up 5 bases and V 4 bases, and 10 bases lay outside the gene matches. The CDR3 sequence is 15 residues long.